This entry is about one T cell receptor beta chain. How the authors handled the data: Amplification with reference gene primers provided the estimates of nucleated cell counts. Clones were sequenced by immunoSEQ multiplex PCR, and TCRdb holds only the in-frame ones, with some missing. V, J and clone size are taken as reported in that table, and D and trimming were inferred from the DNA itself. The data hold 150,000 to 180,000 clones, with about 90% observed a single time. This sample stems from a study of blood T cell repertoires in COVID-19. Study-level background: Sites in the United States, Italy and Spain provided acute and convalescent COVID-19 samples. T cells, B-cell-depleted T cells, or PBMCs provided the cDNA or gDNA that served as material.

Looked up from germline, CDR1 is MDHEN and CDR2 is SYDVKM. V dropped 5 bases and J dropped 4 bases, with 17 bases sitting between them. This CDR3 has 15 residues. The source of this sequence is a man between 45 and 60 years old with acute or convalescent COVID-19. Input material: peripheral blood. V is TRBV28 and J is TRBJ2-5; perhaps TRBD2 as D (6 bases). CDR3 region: CASSVEGRGVETQYF. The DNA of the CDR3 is TGTGCCAGCAGTGTGGAGGGGAGAGGGGTAGAGACCCAGTACTTC.